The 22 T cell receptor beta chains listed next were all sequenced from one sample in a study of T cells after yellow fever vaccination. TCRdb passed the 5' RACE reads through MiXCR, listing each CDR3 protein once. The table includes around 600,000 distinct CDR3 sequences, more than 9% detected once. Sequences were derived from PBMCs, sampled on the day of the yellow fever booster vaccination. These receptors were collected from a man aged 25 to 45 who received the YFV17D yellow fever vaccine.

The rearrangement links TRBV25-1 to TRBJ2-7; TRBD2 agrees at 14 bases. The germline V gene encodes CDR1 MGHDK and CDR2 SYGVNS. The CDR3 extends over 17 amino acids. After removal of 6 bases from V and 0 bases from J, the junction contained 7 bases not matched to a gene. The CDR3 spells CASSHGLAGGLSYEQYF. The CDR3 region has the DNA TGTGCCAGCAGCCACGGACTAGCGGGAGGCCTCTCCTACGAGCAGTACTTC.

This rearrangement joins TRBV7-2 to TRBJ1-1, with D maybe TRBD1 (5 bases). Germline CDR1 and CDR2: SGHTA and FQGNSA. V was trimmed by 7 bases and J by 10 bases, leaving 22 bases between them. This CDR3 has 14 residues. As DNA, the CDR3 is TGTGCCAGCACCAACAGGCGGCAGCTCAGGTCAGCTTTCTTT. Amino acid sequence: CASTNRRQLRSAFF.

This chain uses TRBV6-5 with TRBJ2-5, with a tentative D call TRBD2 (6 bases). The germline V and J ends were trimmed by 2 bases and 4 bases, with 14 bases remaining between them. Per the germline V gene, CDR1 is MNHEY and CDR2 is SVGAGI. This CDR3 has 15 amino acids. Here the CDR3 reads CASSYLRGGGETQYF. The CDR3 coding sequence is TGTGCCAGCAGTTACCTGCGGGGAGGAGGAGAGACCCAGTACTTC.

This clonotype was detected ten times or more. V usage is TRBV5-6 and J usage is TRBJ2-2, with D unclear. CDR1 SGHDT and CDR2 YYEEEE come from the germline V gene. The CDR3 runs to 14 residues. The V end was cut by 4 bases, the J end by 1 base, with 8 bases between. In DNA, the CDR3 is TGTGCCAGCAGCCTGTCGGGGAACACCGGGGAGCTGTTTTTT. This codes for CASSLSGNTGELFF.

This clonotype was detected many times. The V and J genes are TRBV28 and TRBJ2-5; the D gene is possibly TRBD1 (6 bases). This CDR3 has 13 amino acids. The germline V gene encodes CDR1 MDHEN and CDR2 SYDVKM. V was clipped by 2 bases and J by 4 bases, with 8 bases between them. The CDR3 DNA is TGTGCCAGCAGTTTAGTACAGGGAGAGACCCAGTACTTC. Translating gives CASSLVQGETQYF.

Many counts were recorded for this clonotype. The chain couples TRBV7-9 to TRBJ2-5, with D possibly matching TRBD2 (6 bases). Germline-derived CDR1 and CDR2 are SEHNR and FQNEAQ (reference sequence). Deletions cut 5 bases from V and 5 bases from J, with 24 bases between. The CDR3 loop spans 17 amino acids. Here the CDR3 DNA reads TGTGCCAGCAGCCCCCCCCCTCTCGGGAGAAGGGGTGAGACCCAGTACTTC. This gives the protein CASSPPPLGRRGETQYF.

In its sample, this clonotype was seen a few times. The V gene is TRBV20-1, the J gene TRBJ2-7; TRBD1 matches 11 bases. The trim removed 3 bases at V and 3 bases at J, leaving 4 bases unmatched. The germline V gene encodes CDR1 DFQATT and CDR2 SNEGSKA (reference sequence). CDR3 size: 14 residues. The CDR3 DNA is TGCAGTGCTAGGGCGGACAGGGGGCTCTACGAGCAGTACTTC. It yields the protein CSARADRGLYEQYF.

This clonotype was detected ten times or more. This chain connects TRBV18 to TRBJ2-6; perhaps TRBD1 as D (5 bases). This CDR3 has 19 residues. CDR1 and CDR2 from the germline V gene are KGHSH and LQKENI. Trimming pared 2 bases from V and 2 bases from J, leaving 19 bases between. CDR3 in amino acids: CASSPVRVAAGAGANVLTF. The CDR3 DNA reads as TGTGCCAGCTCACCAGTCAGGGTGGCTGCTGGCGCTGGGGCCAACGTCCTGACTTTC.

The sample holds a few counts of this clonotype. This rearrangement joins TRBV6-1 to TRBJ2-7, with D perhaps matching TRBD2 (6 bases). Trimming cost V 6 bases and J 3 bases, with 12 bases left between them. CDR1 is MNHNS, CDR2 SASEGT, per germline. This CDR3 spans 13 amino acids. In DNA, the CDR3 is TGTGCCAGCAGGACGGGACTCCACTACGAGCAGTACTTC. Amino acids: CASRTGLHYEQYF.

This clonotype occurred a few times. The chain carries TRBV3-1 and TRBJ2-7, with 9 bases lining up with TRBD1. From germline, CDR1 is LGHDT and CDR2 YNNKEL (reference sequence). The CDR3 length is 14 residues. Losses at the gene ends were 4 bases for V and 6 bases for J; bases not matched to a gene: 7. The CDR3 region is CASSPGTGYGEQYF. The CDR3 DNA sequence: TGTGCCAGCAGCCCAGGGACAGGGTACGGCGAGCAGTACTTC.

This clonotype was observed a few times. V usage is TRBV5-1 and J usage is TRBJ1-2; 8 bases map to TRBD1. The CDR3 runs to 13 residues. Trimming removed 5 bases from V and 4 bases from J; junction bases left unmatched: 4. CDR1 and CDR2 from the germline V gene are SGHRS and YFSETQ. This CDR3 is CASSVGQGYGYTF. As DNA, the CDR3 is TGCGCCAGCAGTGTCGGACAGGGCTATGGCTACACCTTC.

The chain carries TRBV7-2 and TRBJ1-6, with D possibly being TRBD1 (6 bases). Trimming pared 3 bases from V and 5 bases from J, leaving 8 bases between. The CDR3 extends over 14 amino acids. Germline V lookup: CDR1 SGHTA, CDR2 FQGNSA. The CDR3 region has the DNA TGTGCCAGCAGCTTCGGACAGAATAATTCACCCCTCCACTTT. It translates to CASSFGQNNSPLHF.

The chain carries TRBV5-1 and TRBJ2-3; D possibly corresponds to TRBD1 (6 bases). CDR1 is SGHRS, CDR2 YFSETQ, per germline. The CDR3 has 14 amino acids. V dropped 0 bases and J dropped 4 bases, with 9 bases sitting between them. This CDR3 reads CASSLEGVSDTQYF. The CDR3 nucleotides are TGCGCCAGCAGCTTGGAGGGGGTCTCAGATACGCAGTATTTT.

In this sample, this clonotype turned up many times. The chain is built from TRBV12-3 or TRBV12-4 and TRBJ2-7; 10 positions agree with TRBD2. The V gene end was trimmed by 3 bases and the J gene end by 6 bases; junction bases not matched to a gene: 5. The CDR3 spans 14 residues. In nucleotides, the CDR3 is TGTGCCAGCAGTTTTCTAGCGGGAGATTCCGAGCAGTACTTC. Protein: CASSFLAGDSEQYF.

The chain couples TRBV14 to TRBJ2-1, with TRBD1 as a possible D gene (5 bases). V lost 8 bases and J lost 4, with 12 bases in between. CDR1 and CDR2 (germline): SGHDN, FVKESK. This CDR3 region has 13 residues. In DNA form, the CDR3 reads TGTGCCAGCCGCCCCGACAGATACAATGAGCAGTTCTTC. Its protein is CASRPDRYNEQFF. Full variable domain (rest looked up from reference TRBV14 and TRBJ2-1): EAGVTQFPSHSVIEKGQTVTLRCDPISGHDNLYWYRRVMGKEIKFLLHFVKESKQDESGMPNNRFLAERTGGTYSTLKVQPAELEDSGVYFCASRPDRYNEQFFGPGTRLTVL.

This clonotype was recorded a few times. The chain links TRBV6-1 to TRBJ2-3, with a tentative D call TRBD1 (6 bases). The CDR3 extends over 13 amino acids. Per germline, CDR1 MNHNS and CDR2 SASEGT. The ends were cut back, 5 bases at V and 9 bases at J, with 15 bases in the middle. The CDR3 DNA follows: TGTGCCAGCAGTCGACAGGCCTCTAGCACGCAGTATTTT. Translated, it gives CASSRQASSTQYF.

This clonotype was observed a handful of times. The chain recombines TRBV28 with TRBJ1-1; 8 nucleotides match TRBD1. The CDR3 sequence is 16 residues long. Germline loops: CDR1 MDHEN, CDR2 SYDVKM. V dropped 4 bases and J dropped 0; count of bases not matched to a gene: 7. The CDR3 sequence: CASSYQTGDLNTEAFF. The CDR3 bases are TGTGCCAGCAGTTACCAGACAGGGGACTTGAACACTGAAGCTTTCTTT.

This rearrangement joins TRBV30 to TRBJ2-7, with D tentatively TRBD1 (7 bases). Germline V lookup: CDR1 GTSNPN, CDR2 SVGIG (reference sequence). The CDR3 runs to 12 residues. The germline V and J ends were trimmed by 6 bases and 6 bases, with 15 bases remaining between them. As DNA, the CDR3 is TGTGCCTGTCAGGGGGGCGGCGCCGAGCAGTACTTC. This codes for CACQGGGAEQYF.

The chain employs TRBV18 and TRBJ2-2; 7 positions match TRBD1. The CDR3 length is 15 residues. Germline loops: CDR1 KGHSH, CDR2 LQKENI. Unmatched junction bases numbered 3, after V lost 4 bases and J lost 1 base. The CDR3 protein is CASSRRTGNTGELFF. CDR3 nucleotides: TGTGCCAGCTCACGAAGGACAGGGAACACCGGGGAGCTGTTTTTT.

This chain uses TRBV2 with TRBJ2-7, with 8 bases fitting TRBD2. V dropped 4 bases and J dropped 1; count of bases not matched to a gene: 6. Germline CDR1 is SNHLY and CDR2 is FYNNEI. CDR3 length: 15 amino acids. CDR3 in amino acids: CASSGLLAESYEQYF. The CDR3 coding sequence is TGTGCCAGCAGTGGGTTACTAGCGGAATCCTACGAGCAGTACTTC.

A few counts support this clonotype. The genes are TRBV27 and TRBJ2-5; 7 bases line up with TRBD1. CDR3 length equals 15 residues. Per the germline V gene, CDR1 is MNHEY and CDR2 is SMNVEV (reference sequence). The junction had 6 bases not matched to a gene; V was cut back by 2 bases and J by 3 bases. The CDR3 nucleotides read TGTGCCAGCAGTTTAAGCAGGGGGAAGGAAGAGACCCAGTACTTC. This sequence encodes CASSLSRGKEETQYF.

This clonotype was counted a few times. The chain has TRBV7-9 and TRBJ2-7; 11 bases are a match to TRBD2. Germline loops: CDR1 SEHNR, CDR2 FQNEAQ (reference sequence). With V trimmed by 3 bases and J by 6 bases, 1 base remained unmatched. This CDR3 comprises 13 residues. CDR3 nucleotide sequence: TGTGCCAGCAGCTTTACTAGCGGGAGCGAGCAGTACTTC. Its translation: CASSFTSGSEQYF.